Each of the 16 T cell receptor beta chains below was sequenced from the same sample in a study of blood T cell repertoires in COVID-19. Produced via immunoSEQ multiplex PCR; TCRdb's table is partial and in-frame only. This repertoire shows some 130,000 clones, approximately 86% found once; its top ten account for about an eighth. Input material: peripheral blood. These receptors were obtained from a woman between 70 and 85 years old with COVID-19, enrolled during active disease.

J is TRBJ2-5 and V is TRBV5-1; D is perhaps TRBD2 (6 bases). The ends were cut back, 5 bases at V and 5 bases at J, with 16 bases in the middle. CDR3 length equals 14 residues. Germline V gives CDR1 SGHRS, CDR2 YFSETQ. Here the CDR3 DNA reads TGCGCCAGCAGACCCTCCGGGGGTTGGGAGACCCAGTACTTC. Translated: CASRPSGGWETQYF. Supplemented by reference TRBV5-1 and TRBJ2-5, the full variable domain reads KAGVTQTPRYLIKTRGQQVTLSCSPISGHRSVSWYQQTPGQGLQFLFEYFSETQRNKGNFPGRFSGRQFSNSRSEMNVSTLELGDSALYLCASRPSGGWETQYFGPGTRLLVL.

CDR3 DNA: TGTGCCAGTAGTACTAGCGGGGGTATAGATACGCAGTATTTT. Encoded protein: CASSTSGGIDTQYF. The chain couples TRBV19 to TRBJ2-3, with 10 nucleotides matching TRBD2. The CDR3 contains 14 residues. CDR1 is LNHDA and CDR2 is SQIVND in the germline V gene (reference sequence). V lost 4 bases and J lost 5; bases outside the gene matches: 3.

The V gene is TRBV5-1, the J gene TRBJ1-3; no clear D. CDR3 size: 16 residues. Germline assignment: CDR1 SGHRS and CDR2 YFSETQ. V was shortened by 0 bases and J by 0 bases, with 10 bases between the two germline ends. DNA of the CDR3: TGCGCCAGCAGCTTGGAGTTGAGGAACTCTGGAAACACCATATATTTT. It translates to CASSLELRNSGNTIYF.

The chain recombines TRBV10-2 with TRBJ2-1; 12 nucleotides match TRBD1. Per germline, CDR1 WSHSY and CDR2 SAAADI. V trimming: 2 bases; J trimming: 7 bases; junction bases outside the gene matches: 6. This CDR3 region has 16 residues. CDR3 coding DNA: TGCGCCAGCAGTGAGGCCGGGACAGGGGGCTTAAATGAGCAGTTCTTC. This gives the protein CASSEAGTGGLNEQFF.

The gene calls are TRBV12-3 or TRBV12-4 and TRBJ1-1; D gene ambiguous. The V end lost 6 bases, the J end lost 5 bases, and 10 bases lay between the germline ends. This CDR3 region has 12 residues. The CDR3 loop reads CASRRRGTEAFF. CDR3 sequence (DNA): TGTGCCAGCAGACGCAGAGGTACTGAAGCTTTCTTT.

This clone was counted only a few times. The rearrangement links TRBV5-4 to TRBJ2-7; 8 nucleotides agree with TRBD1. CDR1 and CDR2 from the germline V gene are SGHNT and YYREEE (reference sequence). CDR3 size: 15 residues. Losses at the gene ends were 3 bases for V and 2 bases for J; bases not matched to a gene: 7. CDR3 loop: CASSYDRGQTYEQYF. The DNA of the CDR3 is TGTGCCAGCAGCTATGACAGGGGCCAGACCTACGAGCAGTACTTC.

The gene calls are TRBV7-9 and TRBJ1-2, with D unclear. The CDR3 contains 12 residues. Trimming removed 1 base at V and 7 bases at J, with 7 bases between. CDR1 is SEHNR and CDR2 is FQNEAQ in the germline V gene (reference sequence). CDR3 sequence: CASSLDEGGYTF. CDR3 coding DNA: TGTGCCAGCAGCTTAGACGAGGGTGGCTACACCTTC.

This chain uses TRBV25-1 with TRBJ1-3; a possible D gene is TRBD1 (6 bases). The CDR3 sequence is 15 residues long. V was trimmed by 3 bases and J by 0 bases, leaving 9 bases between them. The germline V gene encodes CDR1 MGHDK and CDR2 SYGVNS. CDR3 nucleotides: TGTGCCAGCAGTGAGTCAGGGGACTCTGGAAACACCATATATTTT. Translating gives CASSESGDSGNTIYF.

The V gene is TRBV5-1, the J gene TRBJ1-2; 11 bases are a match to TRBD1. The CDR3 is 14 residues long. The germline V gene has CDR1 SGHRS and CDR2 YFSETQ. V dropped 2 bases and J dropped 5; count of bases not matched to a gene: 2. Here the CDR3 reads CASSLGTGGYGYTF. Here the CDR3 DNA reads TGCGCCAGCAGCTTAGGGACAGGGGGTTATGGCTACACCTTC.

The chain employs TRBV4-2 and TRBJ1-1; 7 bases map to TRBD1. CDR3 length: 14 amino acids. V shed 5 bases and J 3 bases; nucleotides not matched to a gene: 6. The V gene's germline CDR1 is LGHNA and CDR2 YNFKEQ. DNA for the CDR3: TGTGCCAGCAGCGTAGGGGGCGCGGACACTGAAGCTTTCTTT. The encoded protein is CASSVGGADTEAFF.

The CDR3 sequence is CASSQETVNTEAFF. The DNA for the CDR3 is TGTGCCAGCAGCCAAGAAACGGTGAACACTGAAGCTTTCTTT. The chain uses TRBV3-1 (or the pseudogene TRBV3-2) and TRBJ1-1; D is ambiguous. This CDR3 is 14 amino acids long. With 0 bases removed from V and 0 bases from J, the gap between germline ends came to 5 bases. CDR1 is LGHDT and CDR2 is YNNKEL in the germline V gene (reference sequence).

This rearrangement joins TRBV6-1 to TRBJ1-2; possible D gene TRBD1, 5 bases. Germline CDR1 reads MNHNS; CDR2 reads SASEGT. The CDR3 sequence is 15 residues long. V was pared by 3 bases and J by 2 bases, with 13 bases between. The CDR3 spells CASSEGGTLNYGYTF. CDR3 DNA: TGTGCCAGCAGTGAGGGGGGAACGCTCAACTATGGCTACACCTTC.

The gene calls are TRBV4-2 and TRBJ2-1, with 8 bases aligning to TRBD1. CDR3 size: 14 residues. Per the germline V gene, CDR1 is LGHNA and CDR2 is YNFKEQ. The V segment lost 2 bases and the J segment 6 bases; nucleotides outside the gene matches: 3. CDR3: CASSQQTGVNEQFF. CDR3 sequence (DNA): TGTGCCAGCAGCCAACAGACAGGGGTCAATGAGCAGTTCTTC.

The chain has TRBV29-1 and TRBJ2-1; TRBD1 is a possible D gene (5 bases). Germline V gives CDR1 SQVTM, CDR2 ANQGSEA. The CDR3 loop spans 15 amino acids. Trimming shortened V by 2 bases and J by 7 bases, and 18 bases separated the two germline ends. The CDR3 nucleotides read TGCAGCGTTGAATTGCTTAGCAGGGTGGGAAATGAGCAGTTCTTC. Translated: CSVELLSRVGNEQFF.

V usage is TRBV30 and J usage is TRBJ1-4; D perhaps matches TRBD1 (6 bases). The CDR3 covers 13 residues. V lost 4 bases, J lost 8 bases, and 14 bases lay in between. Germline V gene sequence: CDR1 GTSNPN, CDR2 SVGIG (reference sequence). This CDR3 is CAWTRGGQEKLFF. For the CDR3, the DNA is TGTGCCTGGACCCGGGGGGGGCAGGAAAAACTGTTTTTT. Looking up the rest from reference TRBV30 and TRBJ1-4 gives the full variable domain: SQTIHQWPATLVQPVGSPLSLECTVEGTSNPNLYWYRQAAGRGLQLLFYSVGIGQISSEVPQNLSASRPQDRQFILSSKKLLLSDSGFYLCAWTRGGQEKLFFGSGTQLSVL.

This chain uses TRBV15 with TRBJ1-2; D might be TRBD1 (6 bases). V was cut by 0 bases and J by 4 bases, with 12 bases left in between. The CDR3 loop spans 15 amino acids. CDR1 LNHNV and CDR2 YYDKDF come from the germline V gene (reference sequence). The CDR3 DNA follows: TGTGCCACCAGCAGAGAAAGGGGGATGCTCTATGGCTACACCTTC. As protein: CATSRERGMLYGYTF. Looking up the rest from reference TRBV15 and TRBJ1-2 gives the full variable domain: DAMVIQNPRYQVTQFGKPVTLSCSQTLNHNVMYWYQQKSSQAPKLLFHYYDKDFNNEADTPDNFQSRRPNTSFCFLDIRSPGLGDTAMYLCATSRERGMLYGYTFGSGTRLTVV.